The 18 T cell receptor beta chains below come from one sample, sequenced in a study of beta chain features in type 1 diabetes. These TCRs' antigens remain unknown. Reverse transcribing all isolated RNA meant expressed TCRB transcripts were sequenced. Profiling relied on immunoSEQ multiplex PCR, and the TCRdb table lists in-frame clones only, not all of them. The repertoire holds around 180,000 clones, with around 8% as singletons. Study results and limitations: Across all four CD4+ subsets, people with type 1 diabetes showed modestly shorter TCRB CDR3s.

What was sequenced was central memory CD4+ T cells from blood. Receptors were obtained from a woman aged 35 to 49 with type 1 diabetes.

This clone showed up just a few times. V usage is TRBV4-1 and J usage is TRBJ2-2; perhaps TRBD1 as D (6 bases). Looked up from germline, CDR1 is MGHRA and CDR2 is YSYEKL. The V end was cut by 1 base, the J end by 4 bases, with 10 bases between. The CDR3 runs 15 residues. The CDR3 here is CASSQAGQLTGELFF. The CDR3 bases are TGCGCCAGCAGCCAAGCCGGACAGCTCACCGGGGAGCTGTTTTTT.

This clone was seen a handful of times. V gene TRBV18 combines with J gene TRBJ1-1; D remains unclear. V was shortened by 0 bases and J by 5 bases, with 13 bases between the two germline ends. The V gene's germline CDR1 is KGHSH and CDR2 LQKENI. The CDR3 sequence is 15 residues long. The CDR3, as DNA: TGTGCCAGCTCACCACCAAGCAGGTCGGGAACTGAAGCTTTCTTT. Translation gives CASSPPSRSGTEAFF.

This clone was observed a handful of times. CDR3 nucleotide sequence: TGTGCCAGCAGTGTACCCACAGGGGGGCCTTTGGCTTTCTTT. This codes for CASSVPTGGPLAFF. V usage is TRBV6-4 and J usage is TRBJ1-1, with TRBD1 matching 8 bases. Germline V gives CDR1 MRHNA, CDR2 SNTAGT. The CDR3 is 14 amino acids. The trim removed 4 bases at V and 11 bases at J, leaving 12 bases unmatched.

The chain has TRBV6-5 and TRBJ1-2; no clear D gene. Trimming cost V 0 bases and J 8 bases, with 13 bases left between them. Germline CDR1 reads MNHEY; CDR2 reads SVGAGI. The CDR3 is made up of 14 amino acids. In DNA form, the CDR3 reads TGTGCCAGCAGTTACTCGGAGCGGGGAAGCGGCTACACCTTC. Amino acid sequence: CASSYSERGSGYTF.

This clone was seen a few times. V usage is TRBV7-2 and J usage is TRBJ2-7; no clear D. The CDR3 consists of 15 residues. Deletions cut 1 base from V and 1 base from J, with 11 bases between. The germline V gene has CDR1 SGHTA and CDR2 FQGNSA. In DNA, the CDR3 is TGTGCCAGCAGCTTAGAGGCCATCGGGTCCTACGAGCAGTACTTC. This sequence encodes CASSLEAIGSYEQYF.

This clone showed up just a few times. J is TRBJ2-4 and V is TRBV29-1, with 8 bases fitting TRBD1. Germline V gene data show CDR1 as SQVTM and CDR2 as ANQGSEA. V lost 6 bases and J lost 0; bases outside the gene matches: 13. The CDR3 covers 17 residues. CDR3 loop: CSVWTGKEDLAKNIQYF. Written as DNA, the CDR3 is TGCAGCGTCTGGACAGGGAAGGAAGACCTAGCCAAAAACATTCAGTACTTC.

This clone was picked up many times. The chain uses TRBV11-2 and TRBJ1-5; D remains unclear. V was pared by 5 bases and J by 7 bases, with 18 bases between. This CDR3 spans 15 amino acids. Germline V CDR1 and CDR2: SGHAT, FQNNGV. In DNA form, the CDR3 reads TGTGCCAGCAGCCCCGGGCGGGTCGGGGAGCAGCCCCAGCATTTT. It specifies CASSPGRVGEQPQHF.

This clone was detected a few times. V and J are TRBV5-5 and TRBJ2-5; TRBD1 matches at 7 bases. J gave up 2 bases and V 5 bases, and 6 bases lay outside the gene matches. The CDR3 contains 14 residues. Germline lookup yields CDR1 SGHKS and CDR2 YYEKEE (reference sequence). Here the CDR3 reads CASRLGQAQETQYF. CDR3 DNA sequence: TGTGCCAGCAGGTTAGGACAGGCGCAAGAGACCCAGTACTTC. The full variable domain, rest sourced from reference TRBV5-5 and TRBJ2-5, is DAGVTQSPTHLIKTRGQQVTLRCSPISGHKSVSWYQQVLGQGPQFIFQYYEKEERGRGNFPDRFSARQFPNYSSELNVNALLLGDSALYLCASRLGQAQETQYFGPGTRLLVL.

The chain has TRBV4-1 and TRBJ2-3, with D perhaps TRBD2 (5 bases). The CDR3 is 14 residues long. CDR1 is MGHRA and CDR2 is YSYEKL in the germline V gene. With 0 bases removed from V and 4 bases from J, the gap between germline ends came to 8 bases. The CDR3 DNA reads TGCGCCAGCAGCCAAGAAAGGACTTCAGATACGCAGTATTTT. It yields the protein CASSQERTSDTQYF.

The table lists this clone with a few counts. V usage is TRBV19 and J usage is TRBJ1-5; 7 nucleotides match TRBD1. This CDR3 region has 15 residues. In germline, CDR1 is LNHDA, CDR2 SQIVND (reference sequence). V shed 2 bases, J shed 3 bases, and the junction held 4 bases outside the gene matches. The CDR3 spells CASSIRDSDNQPQHF. In DNA, the CDR3 is TGTGCCAGTAGTATAAGGGACAGCGACAATCAGCCCCAGCATTTT.

The rearrangement links TRBV18 to TRBJ1-1; D remains unclear. The CDR3 totals 13 residues. Germline loops: CDR1 KGHSH, CDR2 LQKENI. V shed 3 bases and J shed 3 bases, with 8 bases lying between them. CDR3 in amino acids: CASSPKEDTEAFF. Written as DNA, the CDR3 is TGTGCCAGCTCACCTAAAGAGGACACTGAAGCTTTCTTT. Together with reference TRBV18 and TRBJ1-1, the CDR3 gives the full variable domain: NAGVMQNPRHLVRRRGQEARLRCSPMKGHSHVYWYRQLPEEGLKFMVYLQKENIIDESGMPKERFSAEFPKEGPSILRIQQVVRGDSAAYFCASSPKEDTEAFFGQGTRLTVV.

The V call is TRBV2, the J call TRBJ1-5; 7 positions match TRBD1. Germline loops: CDR1 SNHLY, CDR2 FYNNEI. The junction had 11 bases not matched to a gene; V was cut back by 6 bases and J by 6 bases. This CDR3 is 15 amino acids long. This CDR3 reads CASSPRGQLGQPQHF. CDR3 nucleotide sequence: TGTGCCAGCAGCCCTAGGGGGCAGTTAGGTCAGCCCCAGCATTTT.

The chain recombines TRBV6-5 with TRBJ2-7; 7 bases are a match to TRBD1. The germline V gene has CDR1 MNHEY and CDR2 SVGAGI. V lost 2 bases to trimming and J lost 2 bases; unmatched junction nucleotides: 3. This CDR3 is 14 amino acids long. CDR3 sequence reads: CASSYRQGAYEQYF. DNA for the CDR3: TGTGCCAGCAGTTACCGTCAGGGGGCCTACGAGCAGTACTTC.

This clone was seen only a few times. This chain links TRBV30 with TRBJ1-2, with D possibly matching TRBD1 (5 bases). The V gene lost 2 bases and the J gene lost 4 bases, with 11 bases spanning the gap. The CDR3 has 13 amino acids. Germline V gene sequence: CDR1 GTSNPN, CDR2 SVGIG (reference sequence). Here the CDR3 reads CAWSKGAPYGYTF. The CDR3 bases are TGTGCCTGGAGTAAAGGGGCCCCCTATGGCTACACCTTC.

The V and J genes are TRBV9 and TRBJ2-7, with D possibly being TRBD1 (5 bases). There are 13 residues in the CDR3. Trimming removed 3 bases at V and 4 bases at J, with 11 bases between. Germline-derived CDR1 and CDR2 are SGDLS and YYNGEE. CDR3 DNA sequence: TGTGCCAGCAGCGATCTCCAGGGTTACGAGCAGTACTTC. It specifies CASSDLQGYEQYF. The entire variable domain, with the rest obtained from reference TRBV9 and TRBJ2-7, is as follows: DSGVTQTPKHLITATGQRVTLRCSPRSGDLSVYWYQQSLDQGLQFLIQYYNGEERAKGNILERFSAQQFPDLHSELNLSSLELGDSALYFCASSDLQGYEQYFGPGTRLTVT.

This clone was seen a few times. The V and J genes are TRBV9 and TRBJ2-1; possibly TRBD1 for D (6 bases). Germline CDR1 SGDLS, CDR2 YYNGEE. V was clipped by 0 bases and J by 5 bases, with 12 bases between them. The CDR3 sequence is 15 residues long. The CDR3 coding sequence is TGTGCCAGCAGCGTAGAACAGGGTATCAACAATGAGCAGTTCTTC. This codes for CASSVEQGINNEQFF.

Many counts were recorded for this clone. V gene TRBV7-2 combines with J gene TRBJ2-1, with D maybe TRBD1 (5 bases). V lost 5 bases and J lost 5, with 13 bases in between. Per germline, CDR1 SGHTA and CDR2 FQGNSA. CDR3 size: 14 residues. CDR3 sequence (DNA): TGTGCCAGCAGCCCCTCCCAGGGTAACAATGAGCAGTTCTTC. Translating it yields CASSPSQGNNEQFF.

About this clone: With a much larger clone just one base away, this may be a read error. The chain links TRBV14 to TRBJ2-1; D not resolved. V lost 4 bases and J 5 bases, leaving 3 bases between the germline ends. This CDR3 has 11 amino acids. Germline V gives CDR1 SGHDN, CDR2 FVKESK. CDR3 sequence: CASSRHNEQFF. CDR3 sequence (DNA): TGTGCCAGCAGCCGGCACAATGAGCAGTTCTTC.